The 7 T cell receptor beta chains below were found in one sample sequenced in a study of T cell responses to AZD1222 COVID-19 vaccine. Method: immunoSEQ multiplex PCR; TCRdb's copy keeps in-frame clones and lacks some. Found here are approximately 160,000 clones, approximately 94% of them singletons; the top ten hold roughly 4.6%. The sample here was peripheral blood, taken 28 days after the second AZD1222 dose. These receptors were collected from an adult who received the AZD1222 COVID-19 vaccine.

V usage is TRBV10-3 and J usage is TRBJ2-5; the match to TRBD2 covers 11 bases. This CDR3 spans 16 amino acids. Germline loops: CDR1 ENHRY, CDR2 SYGVKD. The J segment lost 2 bases and the V segment lost 2 bases, leaving 4 bases of the junction unmatched. The CDR3 region is CAISEGTSGYQETQYF. The CDR3 nucleotides are TGTGCCATCAGTGAGGGGACTAGCGGATATCAAGAGACCCAGTACTTC.

V is TRBV19 and J is TRBJ2-7; 7 bases map to TRBD2. Germline assignment: CDR1 LNHDA and CDR2 SQIVND (reference sequence). The CDR3 runs to 13 residues. V shed 8 bases and J 3 bases; nucleotides not matched to a gene: 7. The CDR3 sequence is CASGGVQIYEQYF. The DNA of the CDR3 is TGTGCCAGTGGGGGGGTACAGATCTACGAGCAGTACTTC.

The V call is TRBV4-2, the J call TRBJ2-7; either TRBD1 or TRBD2 may fit D (6 bases each). This CDR3 has 18 amino acids. Trimming shortened V by 4 bases and J by 1 base, and 23 bases separated the two germline ends. CDR1 and CDR2 from the germline V gene are LGHNA and YNFKEQ. Written as DNA, the CDR3 is TGTGCCAGCAGCCGCCCTTCCAGTGGGGGGCCTAAATCCTACGAGCAGTACTTC. Translating gives CASSRPSSGGPKSYEQYF.

The rearrangement joins TRBV30 to TRBJ1-5; no clear D. Between the trimmed V and J ends, which lost 2 bases and 1 base, there was a span of 6 bases. This CDR3 has 13 amino acids. Germline V gene data show CDR1 as GTSNPN and CDR2 as SVGIG (reference sequence). CDR3 nucleotides: TGTGCCTGGAGTAGGGAGAGCAATCAGCCCCAGCATTTT. Protein product: CAWSRESNQPQHF. Drawing the rest from reference TRBV30 and TRBJ1-5, the complete variable domain is SQTIHQWPATLVQPVGSPLSLECTVEGTSNPNLYWYRQAAGRGLQLLFYSVGIGQISSEVPQNLSASRPQDRQFILSSKKLLLSDSGFYLCAWSRESNQPQHFGDGTRLSIL.

In its sample, this clone was seen once. J is TRBJ1-6 and V is TRBV5-1; no firm D call. The CDR3 covers 15 residues. V was trimmed by 4 bases and J by 2 bases, leaving 10 bases between them. CDR1 and CDR2 (germline): SGHRS, YFSETQ. The CDR3 DNA is TGCGCCAGCAGCGAATTCGGGACCTATAATTCACCCCTCCACTTT. Translating gives CASSEFGTYNSPLHF.

The chain uses TRBV6-4 and TRBJ1-1; no firm D call. Trimming removed 4 bases at V and 1 base at J, with 7 bases between. The germline V gene encodes CDR1 MRHNA and CDR2 SNTAGT. The CDR3 consists of 13 residues. CDR3 bases: TGTGCCAGCAGTGCTGCGGGGAACACTGAAGCTTTCTTT. This translates into CASSAAGNTEAFF.

The chain has TRBV10-3 and TRBJ2-1; D tentatively fits TRBD1 or TRBD2 (6 bases each). V was clipped by 6 bases and J by 10 bases, with 19 bases between them. The CDR3 is made up of 14 amino acids. CDR1 is ENHRY, CDR2 SYGVKD, per germline. The CDR3 DNA is TGTGCCATCAGACCGCCGGGGGCGGCCGGAGAGCAGTTCTTC. This sequence encodes CAIRPPGAAGEQFF.